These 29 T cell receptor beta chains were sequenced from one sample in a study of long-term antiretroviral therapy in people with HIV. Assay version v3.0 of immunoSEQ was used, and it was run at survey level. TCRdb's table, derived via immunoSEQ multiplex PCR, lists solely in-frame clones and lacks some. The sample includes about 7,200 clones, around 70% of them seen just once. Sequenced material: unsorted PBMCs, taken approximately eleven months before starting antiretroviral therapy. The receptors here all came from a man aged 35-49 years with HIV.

The CDR3 coding sequence is TGTGCCAGCAGCTCCCAGGGACAGTTGGGGAACACTGAAGCTTTCTTT. This encodes CASSSQGQLGNTEAFF. V gene TRBV7-2 combines with J gene TRBJ1-1, with 7 bases identical to TRBD1. V was pared by 4 bases and J by 1 base, with 9 bases of the junction left unmatched. The CDR3 spans 16 residues. Germline values: CDR1 SGHTA, CDR2 FQGNSA.

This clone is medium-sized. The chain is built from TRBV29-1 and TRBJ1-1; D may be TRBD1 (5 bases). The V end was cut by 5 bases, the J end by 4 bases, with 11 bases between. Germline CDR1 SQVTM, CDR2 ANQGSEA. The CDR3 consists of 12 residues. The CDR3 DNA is TGCAGCGTTAGTCCTCAGGGCACTGAAGCTTTCTTT. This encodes CSVSPQGTEAFF.

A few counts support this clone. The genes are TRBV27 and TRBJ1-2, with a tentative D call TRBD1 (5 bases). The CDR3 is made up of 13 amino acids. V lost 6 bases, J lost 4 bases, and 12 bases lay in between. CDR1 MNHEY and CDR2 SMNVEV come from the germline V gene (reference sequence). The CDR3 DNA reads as TGTGCCAGCAGGCCGACAGTCCTCTATGGCTACACCTTC. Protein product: CASRPTVLYGYTF.

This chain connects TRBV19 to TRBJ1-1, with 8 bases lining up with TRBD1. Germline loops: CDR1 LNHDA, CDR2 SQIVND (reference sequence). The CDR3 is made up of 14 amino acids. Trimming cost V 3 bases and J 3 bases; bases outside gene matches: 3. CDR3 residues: CASSMGTGYTEAFF. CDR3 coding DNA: TGTGCCAGTAGTATGGGGACAGGCTACACTGAAGCTTTCTTT.

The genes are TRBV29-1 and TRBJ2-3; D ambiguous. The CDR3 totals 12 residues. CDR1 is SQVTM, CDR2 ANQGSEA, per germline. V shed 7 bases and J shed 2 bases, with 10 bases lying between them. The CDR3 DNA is TGCAGCGCGTACCTCTACACAGATACGCAGTATTTT. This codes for CSAYLYTDTQYF.

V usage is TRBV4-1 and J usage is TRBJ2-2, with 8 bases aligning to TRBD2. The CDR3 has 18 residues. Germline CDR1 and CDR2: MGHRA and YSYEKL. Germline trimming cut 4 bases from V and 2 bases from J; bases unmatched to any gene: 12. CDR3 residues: CASSLGGGAGANTGELFF. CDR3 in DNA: TGCGCCAGCAGCCTTGGGGGAGGAGCGGGGGCTAACACCGGGGAGCTGTTTTTT.

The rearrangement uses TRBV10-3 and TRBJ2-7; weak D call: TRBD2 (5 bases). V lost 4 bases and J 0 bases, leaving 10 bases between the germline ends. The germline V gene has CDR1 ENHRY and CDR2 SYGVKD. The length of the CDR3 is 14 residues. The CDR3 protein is CAISGGRGSYEQYF. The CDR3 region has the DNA TGTGCCATCAGTGGGGGTCGGGGCTCCTACGAGCAGTACTTC.

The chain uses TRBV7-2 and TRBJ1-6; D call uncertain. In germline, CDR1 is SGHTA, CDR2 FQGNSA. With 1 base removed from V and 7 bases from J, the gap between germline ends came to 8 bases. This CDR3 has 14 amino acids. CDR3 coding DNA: TGTGCCAGCAGCTTAGAGGGCTACAATTCACCCCTCCACTTT. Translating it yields CASSLEGYNSPLHF. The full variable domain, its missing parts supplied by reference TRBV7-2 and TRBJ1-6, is GAGVSQSPSNKVTEKGKDVELRCDPISGHTALYWYRQSLGQGLEFLIYFQGNSAPDKSGLPSDRFSAERTGGSVSTLTIQRTQQEDSAVYLCASSLEGYNSPLHFGNGTRLTVT.

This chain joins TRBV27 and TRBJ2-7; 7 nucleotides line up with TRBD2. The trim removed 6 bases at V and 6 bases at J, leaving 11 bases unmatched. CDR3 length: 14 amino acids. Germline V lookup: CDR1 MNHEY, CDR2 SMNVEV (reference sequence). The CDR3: CASRPSRGVGEQYF. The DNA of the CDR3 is TGTGCCAGCAGGCCCTCACGGGGGGTGGGCGAGCAGTACTTC.

Here the CDR3 DNA reads TGTGCCAGCAGCCACCGAAGGCTAGCGGGGGGGCTAAATGAGCAGTTCTTC. This gives the protein CASSHRRLAGGLNEQFF. V usage is TRBV14 and J usage is TRBJ2-1; 12 bases fit TRBD2. Unmatched junction bases numbered 10, after V lost 3 bases and J lost 7 bases. The CDR3 loop spans 17 amino acids. CDR1 and CDR2 from the germline V gene are SGHDN and FVKESK.

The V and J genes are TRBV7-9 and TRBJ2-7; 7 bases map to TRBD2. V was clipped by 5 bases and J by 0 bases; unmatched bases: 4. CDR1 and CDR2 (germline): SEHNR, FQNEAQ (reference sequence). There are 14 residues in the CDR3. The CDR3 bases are TGTGCCAGCAGCCGAGCGGGGACCTCCTACGAGCAGTACTTC. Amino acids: CASSRAGTSYEQYF.

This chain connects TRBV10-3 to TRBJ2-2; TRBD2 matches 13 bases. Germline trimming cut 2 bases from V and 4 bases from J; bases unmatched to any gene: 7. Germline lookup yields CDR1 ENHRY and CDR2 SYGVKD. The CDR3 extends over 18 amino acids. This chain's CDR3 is CAISERGLAGEFTGELFF. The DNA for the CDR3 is TGTGCCATCAGTGAGAGAGGACTAGCGGGGGAATTCACCGGGGAGCTGTTTTTT.

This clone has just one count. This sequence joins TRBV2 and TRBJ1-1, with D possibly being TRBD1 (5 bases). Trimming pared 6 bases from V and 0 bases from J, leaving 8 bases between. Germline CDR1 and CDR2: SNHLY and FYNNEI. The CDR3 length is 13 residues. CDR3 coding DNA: TGTGCCAGCAGCGGGGCTATGAACACTGAAGCTTTCTTT. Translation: CASSGAMNTEAFF.

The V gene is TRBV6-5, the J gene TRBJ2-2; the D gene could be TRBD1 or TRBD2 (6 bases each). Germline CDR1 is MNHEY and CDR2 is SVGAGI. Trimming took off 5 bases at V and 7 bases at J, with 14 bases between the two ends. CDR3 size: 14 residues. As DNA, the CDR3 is TGTGCCAGCAGTAGAAACAGGGAGGACGGGGAGCTGTTTTTT. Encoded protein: CASSRNREDGELFF.

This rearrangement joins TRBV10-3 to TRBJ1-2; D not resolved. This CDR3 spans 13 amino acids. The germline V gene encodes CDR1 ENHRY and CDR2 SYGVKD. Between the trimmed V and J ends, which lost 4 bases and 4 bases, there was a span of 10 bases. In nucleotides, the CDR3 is TGTGCCATCAGTGGTTCAGGCCCCTATGGCTACACCTTC. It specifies CAISGSGPYGYTF.

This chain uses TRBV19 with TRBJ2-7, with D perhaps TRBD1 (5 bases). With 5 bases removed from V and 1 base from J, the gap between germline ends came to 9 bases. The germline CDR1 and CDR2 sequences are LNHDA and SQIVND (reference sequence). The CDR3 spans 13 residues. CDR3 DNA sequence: TGTGCCAGTAGTTTCCAGGGTTCCTACGAGCAGTACTTC. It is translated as CASSFQGSYEQYF.

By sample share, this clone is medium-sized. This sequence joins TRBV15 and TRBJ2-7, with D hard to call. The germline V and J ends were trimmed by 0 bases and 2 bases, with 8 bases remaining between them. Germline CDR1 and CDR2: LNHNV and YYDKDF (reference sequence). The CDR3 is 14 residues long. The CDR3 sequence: CATSRDRSTYEQYF. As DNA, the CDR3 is TGTGCCACCAGCAGAGATCGGTCTACCTACGAGCAGTACTTC.

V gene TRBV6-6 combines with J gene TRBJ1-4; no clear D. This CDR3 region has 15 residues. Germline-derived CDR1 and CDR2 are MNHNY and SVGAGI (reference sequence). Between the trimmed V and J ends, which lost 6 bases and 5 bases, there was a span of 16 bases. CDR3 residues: CASRGKARGNEKLFF. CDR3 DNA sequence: TGTGCCAGCAGAGGTAAGGCGCGAGGGAATGAAAAACTGTTTTTT.

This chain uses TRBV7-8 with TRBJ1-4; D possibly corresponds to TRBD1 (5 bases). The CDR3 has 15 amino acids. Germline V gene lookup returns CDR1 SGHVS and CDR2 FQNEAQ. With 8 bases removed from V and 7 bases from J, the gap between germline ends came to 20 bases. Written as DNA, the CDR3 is TGTGCCAGCGGAAGCAGGGACGAGAGGGGTGAAAAACTGTTTTTT. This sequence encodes CASGSRDERGEKLFF.

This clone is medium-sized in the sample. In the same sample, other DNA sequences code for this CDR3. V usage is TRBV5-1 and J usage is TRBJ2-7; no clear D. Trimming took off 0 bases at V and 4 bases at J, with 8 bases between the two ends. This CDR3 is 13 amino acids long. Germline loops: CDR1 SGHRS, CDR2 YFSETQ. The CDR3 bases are TGCGCCAGCAGCTTGGGGGCAGGTTACGAGCAGTACTTC. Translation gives CASSLGAGYEQYF.

The CDR3 protein is CASSPREGEAFF. For the CDR3, the DNA is TGTGCCAGCTCACCTCGCGAGGGGGAAGCTTTCTTT. This sequence joins TRBV18 and TRBJ1-1; tentatively, D is TRBD1 (5 bases). Trimming removed 3 bases from V and 8 bases from J, with 10 bases in between. Germline CDR1 KGHSH, CDR2 LQKENI. This CDR3 is 12 amino acids long. Variable domain in full (rest from reference TRBV18 and TRBJ1-1): NAGVMQNPRHLVRRRGQEARLRCSPMKGHSHVYWYRQLPEEGLKFMVYLQKENIIDESGMPKERFSAEFPKEGPSILRIQQVVRGDSAAYFCASSPREGEAFFGQGTRLTVV.

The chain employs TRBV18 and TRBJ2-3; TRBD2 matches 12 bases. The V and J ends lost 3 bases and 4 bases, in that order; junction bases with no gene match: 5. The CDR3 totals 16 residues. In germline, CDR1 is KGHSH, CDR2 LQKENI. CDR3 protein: CASSPRTSGAADTQYF. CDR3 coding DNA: TGTGCCAGCTCACCTCGGACTAGCGGGGCCGCAGATACGCAGTATTTT.

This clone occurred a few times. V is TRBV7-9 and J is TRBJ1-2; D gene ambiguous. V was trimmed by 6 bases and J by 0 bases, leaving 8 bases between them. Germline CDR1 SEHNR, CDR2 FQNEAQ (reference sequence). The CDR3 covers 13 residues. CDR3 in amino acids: CASSSTPNYGYTF. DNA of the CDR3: TGTGCCAGCAGTTCGACTCCTAACTATGGCTACACCTTC.

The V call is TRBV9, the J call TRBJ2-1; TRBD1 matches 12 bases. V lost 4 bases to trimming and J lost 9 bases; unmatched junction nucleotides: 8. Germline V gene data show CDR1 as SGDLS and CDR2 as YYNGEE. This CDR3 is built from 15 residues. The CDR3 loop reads CASSLWDRGQGEQFF. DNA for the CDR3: TGTGCCAGCAGCCTCTGGGACAGGGGGCAGGGTGAGCAGTTCTTC.

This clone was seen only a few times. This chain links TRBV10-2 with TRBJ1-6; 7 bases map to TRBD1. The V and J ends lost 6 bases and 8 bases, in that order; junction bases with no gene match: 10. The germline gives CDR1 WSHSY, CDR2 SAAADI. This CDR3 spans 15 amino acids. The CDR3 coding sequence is TGCGCCAGCAGCACCGTCACAGGGGACGATTCACCCCTCCACTTT. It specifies CASSTVTGDDSPLHF.

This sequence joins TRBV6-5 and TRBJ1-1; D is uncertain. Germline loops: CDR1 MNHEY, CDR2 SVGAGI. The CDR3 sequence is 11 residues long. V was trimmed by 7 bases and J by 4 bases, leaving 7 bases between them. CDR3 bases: TGTGCCAGCACTCAAGGCACTGAAGCTTTCTTT. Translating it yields CASTQGTEAFF.

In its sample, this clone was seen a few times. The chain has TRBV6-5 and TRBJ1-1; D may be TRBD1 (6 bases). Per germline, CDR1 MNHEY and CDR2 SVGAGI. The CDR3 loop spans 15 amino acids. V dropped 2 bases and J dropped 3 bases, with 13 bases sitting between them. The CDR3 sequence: CASSYRRGGDTEAFF. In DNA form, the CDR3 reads TGTGCCAGCAGTTACCGCAGGGGAGGGGACACTGAAGCTTTCTTT.

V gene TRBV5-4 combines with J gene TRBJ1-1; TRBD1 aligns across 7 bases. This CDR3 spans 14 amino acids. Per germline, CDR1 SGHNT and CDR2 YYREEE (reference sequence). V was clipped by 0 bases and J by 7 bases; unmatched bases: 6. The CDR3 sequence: CASSLVGGAGEAFF. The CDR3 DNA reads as TGTGCCAGCAGCTTGGTAGGGGGCGCTGGTGAAGCTTTCTTT.

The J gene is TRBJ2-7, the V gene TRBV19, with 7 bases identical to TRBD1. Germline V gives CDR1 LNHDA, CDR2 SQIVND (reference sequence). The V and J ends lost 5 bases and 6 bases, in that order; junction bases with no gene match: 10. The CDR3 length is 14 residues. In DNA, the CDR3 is TGTGCCAGTAGTGTGACAGGGTCTAAGGGCGAGCAGTACTTC. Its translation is CASSVTGSKGEQYF.